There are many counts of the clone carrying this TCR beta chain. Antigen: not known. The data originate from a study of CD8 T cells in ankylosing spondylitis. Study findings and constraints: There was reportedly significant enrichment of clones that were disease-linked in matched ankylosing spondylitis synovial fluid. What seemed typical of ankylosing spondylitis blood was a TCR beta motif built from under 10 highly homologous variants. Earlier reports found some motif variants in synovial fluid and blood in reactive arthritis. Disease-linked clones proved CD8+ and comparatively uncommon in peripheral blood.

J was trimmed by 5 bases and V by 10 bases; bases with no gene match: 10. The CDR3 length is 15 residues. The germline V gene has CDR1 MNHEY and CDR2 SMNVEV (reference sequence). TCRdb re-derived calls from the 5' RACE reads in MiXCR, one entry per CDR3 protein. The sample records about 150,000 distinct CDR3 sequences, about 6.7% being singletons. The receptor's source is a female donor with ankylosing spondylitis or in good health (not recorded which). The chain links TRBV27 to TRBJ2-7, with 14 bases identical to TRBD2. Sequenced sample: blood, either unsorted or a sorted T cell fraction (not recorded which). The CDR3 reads CATRPTSGGVNEQYF. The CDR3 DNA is TGTGCCACCAGACCGACTAGCGGGGGGGTGAACGAGCAGTACTTC.